These 7 T cell receptor beta chains originate from one sample sequenced in a study of shared clonotypes between healthy human individuals. The repertoire was sequenced with immunoSEQ multiplex PCR; TCRdb's copy has only in-frame clones and lacks some. The sample lists some 490,000 clones; approximately 84% were seen once. What was sequenced was PBMCs. The receptors were sampled from a woman aged 40 to 55 in good health. Some clones in this sample may be carry-over from other donors' samples.

The chain combines TRBV7-3 with TRBJ1-1; D unresolved. Germline CDR1 SGHTA, CDR2 FQGTGA. The CDR3 length is 13 residues. The germline V and J ends were trimmed by 1 base and 5 bases, with 8 bases remaining between them. The CDR3, as DNA: TGTGCCAGCAGCTTAAGGAGGGATACTGAAGCTTTCTTT. As protein: CASSLRRDTEAFF.

V is TRBV19 and J is TRBJ2-7; 8 bases are shared with TRBD2. The CDR3 totals 16 residues. Germline CDR1 reads LNHDA; CDR2 reads SQIVND (reference sequence). Germline trimming cut 3 bases from V and 0 bases from J; bases unmatched to any gene: 7. Written as DNA, the CDR3 is TGTGCCAGTAGTATTACCCTAGCGGGTCACTCCTACGAGCAGTACTTC. This gives the protein CASSITLAGHSYEQYF.

The rearrangement joins TRBV11-2 to TRBJ2-6; D may be TRBD1 or TRBD2 (5 bases each). CDR3 length: 18 residues. Trimming removed 1 base from V and 2 bases from J, with 15 bases in between. Germline V gives CDR1 SGHAT, CDR2 FQNNGV. CDR3 loop: CASSLGRVLVPGANVLTF. The CDR3, as DNA: TGTGCCAGCAGCTTAGGCAGGGTACTAGTGCCTGGGGCCAACGTCCTGACTTTC.

This clone appeared once. The CDR3 DNA sequence: TGTGCCAGCAGATCCCGTGGGAACCGAGGGAGAAAACTGTTTTTT. Its protein is CASRSRGNRGRKLFF. J is TRBJ1-4 and V is TRBV7-9; no firm D call. From germline, CDR1 is SEHNR and CDR2 FQNEAQ (reference sequence). The CDR3 runs to 15 residues. Deletions cut 6 bases from V and 10 bases from J, with 21 bases between.

This clone was observed a single time. This chain joins TRBV28 and TRBJ2-3; no reliable D call. V was trimmed by 5 bases and J by 2 bases, leaving 8 bases between them. The germline V gene has CDR1 MDHEN and CDR2 SYDVKM. This CDR3 has 13 amino acids. The DNA for the CDR3 is TGTGCCAGCAGTGCCCGACTCACAGATACGCAGTATTTT. Translating gives CASSARLTDTQYF.

CDR3 loop: CSAHRGGIQYF. The DNA of the CDR3 is TGCAGTGCTCACAGGGGGGGGATTCAGTACTTC. The chain joins TRBV20-1 to TRBJ2-7; D perhaps matches TRBD1 (8 bases). Germline CDR1 and CDR2: DFQATT and SNEGSKA (reference sequence). The V gene lost 5 bases and the J gene lost 10 bases, with 15 bases spanning the gap. This CDR3 region has 11 residues.

V gene TRBV20-1 combines with J gene TRBJ1-3; D is unclear. The germline CDR1 and CDR2 sequences are DFQATT and SNEGSKA (reference sequence). This CDR3 region has 11 residues. The ends were cut back, 3 bases at V and 6 bases at J, with 6 bases in the middle. CDR3 in DNA: TGCAGTGCTAGTTTGACAAACACCATATATTTT. The encoded protein is CSASLTNTIYF.